Sequencing of this T cell receptor (beta chain) was carried out in a study of shared clonotypes between healthy human individuals. Findings of the study overall: Sorted-subset samples were not fully sequenced, rarefaction indicated.

The CDR3 has 14 residues. J gave up 4 bases and V 7 bases, and 6 bases lay outside the gene matches. In germline, CDR1 is SNHLY, CDR2 FYNNEI. The method was immunoSEQ multiplex PCR; TCRdb's version includes in-frame clones alone and lacks a portion of them. The repertoire consists of around 1.1 million clones, with approximately 80% occurring once and the leading ten covering more than 0.55%. A word on this clone: No antigen is known for it.

The receptor comes from a man aged 18 to 30 in good health. Some clones in this sample may be carry-over from other donors' samples. The rearrangement links TRBV2 to TRBJ1-5; 8 bases align to TRBD1. Material: memory CD4+ T cells from PBMCs. As to subset: CD45RA-negative fraction. For the CDR3, the DNA is TGTGCCAGCAATTGGGGACAGGAAAATCAGCCCCAGCATTTT. Translated: CASNWGQENQPQHF. The full variable domain, rest sourced from reference TRBV2 and TRBJ1-5, is EPEVTQTPSHQVTQMGQEVILRCVPISNHLYFYWYRQILGQKVEFLVSFYNNEISEKSEIFDDQFSVERPDGSNFTLKIRSTKLEDSAMYFCASNWGQENQPQHFGDGTRLSIL.